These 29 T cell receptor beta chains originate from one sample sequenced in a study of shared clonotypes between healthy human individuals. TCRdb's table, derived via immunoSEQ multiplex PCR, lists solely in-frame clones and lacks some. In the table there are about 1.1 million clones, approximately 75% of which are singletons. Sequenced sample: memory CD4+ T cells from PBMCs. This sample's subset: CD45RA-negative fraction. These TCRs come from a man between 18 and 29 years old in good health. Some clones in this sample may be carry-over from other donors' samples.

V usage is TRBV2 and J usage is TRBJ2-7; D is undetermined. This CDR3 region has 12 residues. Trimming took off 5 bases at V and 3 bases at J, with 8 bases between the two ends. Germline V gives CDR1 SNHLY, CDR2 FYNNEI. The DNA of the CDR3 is TGTGCCAGCAGTTTTTCTAACTACGAGCAGTACTTC. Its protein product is CASSFSNYEQYF.

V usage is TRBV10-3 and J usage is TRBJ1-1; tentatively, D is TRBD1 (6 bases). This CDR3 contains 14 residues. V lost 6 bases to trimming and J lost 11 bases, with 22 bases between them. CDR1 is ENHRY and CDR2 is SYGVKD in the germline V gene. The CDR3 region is CAIRGGQATSEAFF. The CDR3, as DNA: TGTGCCATCAGGGGGGGGCAGGCAACCTCGGAGGCTTTCTTT.

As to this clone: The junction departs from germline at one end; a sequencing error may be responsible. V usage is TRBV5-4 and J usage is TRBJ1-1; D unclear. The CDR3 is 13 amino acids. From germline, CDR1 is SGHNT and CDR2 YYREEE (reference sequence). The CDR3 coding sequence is TGTGCCAGCAGCCCAGACCGCCACACGGAAGCTTTCTTT. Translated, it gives CASSPDRHTEAFF.

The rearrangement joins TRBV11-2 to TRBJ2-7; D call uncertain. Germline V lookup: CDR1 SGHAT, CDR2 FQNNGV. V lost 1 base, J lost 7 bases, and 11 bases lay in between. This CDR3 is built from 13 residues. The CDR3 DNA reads TGTGCCAGCAGCTTAGTCGCCCTTGGGGAGCAGTACTTC. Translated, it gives CASSLVALGEQYF.

In DNA form, the CDR3 reads TGCGCCAGCAGCTTCTCTAGCGGGCAAGAGACCCAGTACTTC. This encodes CASSFSSGQETQYF. The chain links TRBV5-1 to TRBJ2-5; 8 bases match TRBD2. CDR3 length equals 14 residues. Losses at the gene ends were 2 bases for V and 2 bases for J; bases not matched to a gene: 2. The germline CDR1 and CDR2 sequences are SGHRS and YFSETQ.

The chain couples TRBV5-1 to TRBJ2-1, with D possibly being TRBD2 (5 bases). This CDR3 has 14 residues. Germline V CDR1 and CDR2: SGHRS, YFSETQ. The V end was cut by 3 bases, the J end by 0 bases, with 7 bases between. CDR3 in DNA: TGCGCCAGCAGCTCCGGGATCTCCTACAATGAGCAGTTCTTC. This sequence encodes CASSSGISYNEQFF.

The DNA for the CDR3 is TGTGCCAGCAGTTTCGGGGGCGCATCGAACACTGAAGCTTTCTTT. Protein product: CASSFGGASNTEAFF. The chain carries TRBV28 and TRBJ1-1; a weak D match, TRBD1 (6 bases). Trimming left V 3 bases short and J 1 base short, with 12 bases between. This CDR3 is built from 15 residues. Germline V gene sequence: CDR1 MDHEN, CDR2 SYDVKM.

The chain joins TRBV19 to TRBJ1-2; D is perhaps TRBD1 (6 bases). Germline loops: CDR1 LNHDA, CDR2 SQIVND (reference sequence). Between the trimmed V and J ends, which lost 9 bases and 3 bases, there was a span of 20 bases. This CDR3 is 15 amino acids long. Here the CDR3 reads CASTNQGGAHYGYTF. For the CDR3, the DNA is TGTGCCAGCACTAACCAAGGGGGAGCCCACTATGGCTACACCTTC.

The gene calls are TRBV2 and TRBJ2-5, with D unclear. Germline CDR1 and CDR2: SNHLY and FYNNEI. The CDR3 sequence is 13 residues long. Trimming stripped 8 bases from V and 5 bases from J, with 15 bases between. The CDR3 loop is CASSTDLLETQYF. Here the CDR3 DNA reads TGTGCCAGCTCCACCGACCTCCTGGAGACCCAGTACTTC.

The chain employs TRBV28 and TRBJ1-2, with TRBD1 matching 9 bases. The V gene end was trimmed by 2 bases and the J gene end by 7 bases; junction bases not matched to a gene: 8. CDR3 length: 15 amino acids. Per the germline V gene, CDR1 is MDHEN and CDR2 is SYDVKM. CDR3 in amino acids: CASSLPQGADGGYTF. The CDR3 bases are TGTGCCAGCAGTTTACCACAGGGGGCGGATGGTGGCTACACCTTC.

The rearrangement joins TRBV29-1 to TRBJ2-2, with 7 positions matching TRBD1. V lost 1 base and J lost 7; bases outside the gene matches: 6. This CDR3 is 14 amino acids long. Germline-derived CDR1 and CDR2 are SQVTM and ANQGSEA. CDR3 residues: CSVEGTGYLGELFF. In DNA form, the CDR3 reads TGCAGCGTTGAAGGGACAGGTTATCTCGGGGAGCTGTTTTTT.

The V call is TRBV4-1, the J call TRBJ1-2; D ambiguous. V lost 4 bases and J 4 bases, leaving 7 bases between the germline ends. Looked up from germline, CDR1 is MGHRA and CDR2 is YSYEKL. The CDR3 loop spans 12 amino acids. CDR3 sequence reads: CASSRPTYGYTF. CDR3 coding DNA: TGCGCCAGCAGCCGCCCCACCTATGGCTACACCTTC.

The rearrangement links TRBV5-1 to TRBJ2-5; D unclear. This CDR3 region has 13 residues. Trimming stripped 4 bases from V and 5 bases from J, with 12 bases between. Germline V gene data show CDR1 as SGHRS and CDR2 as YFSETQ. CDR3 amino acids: CASSPDPLETQYF. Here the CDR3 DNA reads TGCGCCAGCAGCCCGGACCCCCTGGAGACCCAGTACTTC.

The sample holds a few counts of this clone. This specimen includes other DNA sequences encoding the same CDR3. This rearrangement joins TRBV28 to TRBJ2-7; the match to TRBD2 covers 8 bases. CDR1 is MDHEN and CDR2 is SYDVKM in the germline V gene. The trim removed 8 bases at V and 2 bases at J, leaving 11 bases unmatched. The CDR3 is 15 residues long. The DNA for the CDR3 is TGTGCCAGCTCCTACCCCGGCGGGGGGCCCTACGAGCAGTACTTC. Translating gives CASSYPGGGPYEQYF.

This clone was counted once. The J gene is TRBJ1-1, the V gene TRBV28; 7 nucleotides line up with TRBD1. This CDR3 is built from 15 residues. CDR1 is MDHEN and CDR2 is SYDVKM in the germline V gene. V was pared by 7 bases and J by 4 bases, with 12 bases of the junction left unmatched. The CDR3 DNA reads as TGTGCCAGCACCCCCCGAACAGGGGCGGGCACTGAAGCTTTCTTT. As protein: CASTPRTGAGTEAFF.

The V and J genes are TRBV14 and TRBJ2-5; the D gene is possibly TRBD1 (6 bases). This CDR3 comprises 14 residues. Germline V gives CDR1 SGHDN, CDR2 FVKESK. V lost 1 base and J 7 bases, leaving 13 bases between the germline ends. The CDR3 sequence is CASSQAAGVATQYF. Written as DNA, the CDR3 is TGTGCCAGCAGCCAAGCGGCAGGGGTAGCGACCCAGTACTTC.

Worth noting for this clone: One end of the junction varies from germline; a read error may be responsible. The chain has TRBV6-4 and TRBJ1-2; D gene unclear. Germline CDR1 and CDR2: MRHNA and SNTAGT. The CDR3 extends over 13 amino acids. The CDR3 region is CACRAGLHYGYTF. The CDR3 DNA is TGTGCCTGCAGAGCCGGGCTTCACTATGGCTACACCTTC.

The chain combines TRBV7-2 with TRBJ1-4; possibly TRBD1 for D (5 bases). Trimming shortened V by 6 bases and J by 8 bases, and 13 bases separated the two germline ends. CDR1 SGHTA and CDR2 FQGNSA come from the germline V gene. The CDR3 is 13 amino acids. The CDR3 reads CASRPAGGEKLFF. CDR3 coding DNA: TGTGCCAGCAGACCCGCGGGGGGGGAAAAACTGTTTTTT. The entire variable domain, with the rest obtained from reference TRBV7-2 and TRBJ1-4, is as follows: GAGVSQSPSNKVTEKGKDVELRCDPISGHTALYWYRQSLGQGLEFLIYFQGNSAPDKSGLPSDRFSAERTGGSVSTLTIQRTQQEDSAVYLCASRPAGGEKLFFGSGTQLSVL.

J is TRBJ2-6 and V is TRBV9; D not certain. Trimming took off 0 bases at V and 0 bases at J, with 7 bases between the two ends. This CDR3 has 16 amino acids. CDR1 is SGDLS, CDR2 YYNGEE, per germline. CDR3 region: CASSVDDNSGANVLTF. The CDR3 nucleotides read TGTGCCAGCAGCGTAGATGATAACTCTGGGGCCAACGTCCTGACTTTC.

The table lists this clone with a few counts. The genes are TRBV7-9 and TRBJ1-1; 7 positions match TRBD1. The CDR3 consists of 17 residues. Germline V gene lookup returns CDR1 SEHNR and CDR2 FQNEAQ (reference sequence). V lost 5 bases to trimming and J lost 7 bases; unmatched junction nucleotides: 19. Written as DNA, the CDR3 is TGTGCCAGCAGCACCGCCCCGGGACAGCCAGGGAGGGGTGAAGCTTTCTTT. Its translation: CASSTAPGQPGRGEAFF.

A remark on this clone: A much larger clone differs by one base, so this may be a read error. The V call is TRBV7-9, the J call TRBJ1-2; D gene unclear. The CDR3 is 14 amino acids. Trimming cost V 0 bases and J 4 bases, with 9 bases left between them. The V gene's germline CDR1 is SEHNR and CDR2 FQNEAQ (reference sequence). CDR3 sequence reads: CASSLAWSAYGYTF. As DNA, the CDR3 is TGTGCCAGCAGCTTAGCATGGAGCGCCTATGGCTACACCTTC.

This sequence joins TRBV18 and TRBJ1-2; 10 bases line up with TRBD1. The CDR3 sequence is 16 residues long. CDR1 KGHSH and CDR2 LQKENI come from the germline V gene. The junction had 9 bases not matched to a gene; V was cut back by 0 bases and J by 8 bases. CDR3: CASSPPVGTGDWGYTF. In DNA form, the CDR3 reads TGTGCCAGCTCACCACCGGTGGGGACAGGGGATTGGGGCTACACCTTC. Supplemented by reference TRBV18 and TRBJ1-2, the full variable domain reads NAGVMQNPRHLVRRRGQEARLRCSPMKGHSHVYWYRQLPEEGLKFMVYLQKENIIDESGMPKERFSAEFPKEGPSILRIQQVVRGDSAAYFCASSPPVGTGDWGYTFGSGTRLTVV.

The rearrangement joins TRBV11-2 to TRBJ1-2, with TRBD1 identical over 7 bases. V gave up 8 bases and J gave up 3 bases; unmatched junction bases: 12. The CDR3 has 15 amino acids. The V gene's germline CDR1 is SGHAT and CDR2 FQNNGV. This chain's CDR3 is CASAQGPAADYGYTF. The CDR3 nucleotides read TGTGCCAGCGCACAGGGGCCGGCGGCGGACTATGGCTACACCTTC.

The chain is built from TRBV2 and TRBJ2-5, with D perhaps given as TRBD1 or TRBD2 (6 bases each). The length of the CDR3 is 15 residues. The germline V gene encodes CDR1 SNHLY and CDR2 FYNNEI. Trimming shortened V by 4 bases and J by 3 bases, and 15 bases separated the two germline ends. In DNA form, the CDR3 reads TGTGCCAGCAGTGGACTAGGGGGGCCGGAAGAGACCCAGTACTTC. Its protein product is CASSGLGGPEETQYF.

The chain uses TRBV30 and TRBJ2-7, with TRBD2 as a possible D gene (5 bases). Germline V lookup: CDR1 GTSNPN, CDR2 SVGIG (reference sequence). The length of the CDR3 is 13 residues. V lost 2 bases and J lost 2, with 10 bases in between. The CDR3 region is CAWSPSGPYEQYF. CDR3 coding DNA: TGTGCCTGGAGTCCGAGCGGACCCTACGAGCAGTACTTC.

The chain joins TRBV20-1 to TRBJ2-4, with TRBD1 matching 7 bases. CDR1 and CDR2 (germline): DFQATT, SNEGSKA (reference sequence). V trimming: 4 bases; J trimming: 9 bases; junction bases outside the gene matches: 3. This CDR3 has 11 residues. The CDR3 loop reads CSATGQVIQYF. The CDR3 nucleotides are TGCAGTGCTACTGGACAGGTCATTCAGTACTTC.

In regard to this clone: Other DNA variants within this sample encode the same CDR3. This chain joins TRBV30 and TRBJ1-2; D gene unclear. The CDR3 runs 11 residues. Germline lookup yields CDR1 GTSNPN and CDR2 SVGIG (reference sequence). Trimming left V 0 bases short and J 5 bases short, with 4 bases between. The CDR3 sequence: CAWSVGYGYTF. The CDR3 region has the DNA TGTGCCTGGAGTGTTGGGTATGGCTACACCTTC.

CDR3 sequence reads: CAISESRYEQFF. Written as DNA, the CDR3 is TGTGCCATCAGTGAGTCGAGATATGAGCAGTTCTTC. The gene calls are TRBV10-3 and TRBJ2-1; no clear D gene. Germline V CDR1 and CDR2: ENHRY, SYGVKD. This CDR3 comprises 12 residues. Between the trimmed V and J ends, which lost 0 bases and 8 bases, there was a span of 5 bases.

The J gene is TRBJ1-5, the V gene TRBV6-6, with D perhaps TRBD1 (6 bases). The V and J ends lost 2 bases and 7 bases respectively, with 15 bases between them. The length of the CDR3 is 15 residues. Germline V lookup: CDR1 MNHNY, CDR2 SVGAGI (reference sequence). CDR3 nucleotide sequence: TGTGCCAGCAGTTACACGACAGGAGGAAGACAGCCCCAGCATTTT. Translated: CASSYTTGGRQPQHF.